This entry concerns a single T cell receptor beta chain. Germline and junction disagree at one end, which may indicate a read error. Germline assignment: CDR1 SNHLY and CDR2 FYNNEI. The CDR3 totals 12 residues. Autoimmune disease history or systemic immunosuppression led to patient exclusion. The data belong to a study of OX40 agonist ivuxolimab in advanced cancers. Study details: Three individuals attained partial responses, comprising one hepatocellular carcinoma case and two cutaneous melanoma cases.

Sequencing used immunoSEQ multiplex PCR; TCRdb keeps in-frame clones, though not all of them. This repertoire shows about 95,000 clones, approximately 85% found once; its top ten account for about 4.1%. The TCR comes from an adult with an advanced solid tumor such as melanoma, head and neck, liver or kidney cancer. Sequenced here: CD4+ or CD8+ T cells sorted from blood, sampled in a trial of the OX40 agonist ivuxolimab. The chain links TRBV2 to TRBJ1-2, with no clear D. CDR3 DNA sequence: TGTGCCAGCAGGGAAGGGCAGAGAGGCTACACCTTC. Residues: CASREGQRGYTF.